A single sample is the source of the 27 T cell receptor beta chains below, sequenced in a study of cytomegalovirus exposure and HLA in healthy donors. Amplification used 60 Vbeta primers and 13 Jbeta primers. Sequenced by immunoSEQ multiplex PCR; TCRdb stores in-frame clones only, minus some. The sample contains some 100,000 clones, approximately 74% of which appear only once. The sequencing input was PBMCs. The source of these receptors is a woman aged 70-85 years in good health and CMV-seropositive.

This sequence joins TRBV5-6 and TRBJ1-6; TRBD1 might be the D (5 bases). This CDR3 region has 16 residues. CDR1 is SGHDT, CDR2 YYEEEE, per germline. The V end was cut by 1 base, the J end by 6 bases, with 14 bases between. In nucleotides, the CDR3 is TGTGCCAGCAGCTTGTGGGCCCGGGGGATTAATTCACCCCTCCACTTT. Amino acid sequence: CASSLWARGINSPLHF.

Points on this clone: Germline is not matched at one junction end, which may reflect a read error. This rearrangement joins TRBV7-7 to TRBJ2-2; 8 bases are shared with TRBD2. From germline, CDR1 is SSHAT and CDR2 FNYEAQ (reference sequence). This CDR3 comprises 20 residues. The CDR3 sequence: CASSVIPGLAGGSNTGELFF. The CDR3 bases are TGTGCTAGCAGCGTTATTCCCGGGCTAGCGGGCGGATCGAACACCGGGGAGCTGTTTTTT.

The DNA of the CDR3 is TGTGCCAGCAGCGTAGAAGGTAGCGGGAGCGCAGATACGCAGTATTTT. This encodes CASSVEGSGSADTQYF. V and J are TRBV9 and TRBJ2-3, with 9 nucleotides matching TRBD2. The germline V gene encodes CDR1 SGDLS and CDR2 YYNGEE. The junction had 6 bases not matched to a gene; V was cut back by 0 bases and J by 4 bases. The CDR3 is made up of 16 amino acids.

This chain uses TRBV28 with TRBJ1-5; tentative D call: TRBD1 (6 bases). V lost 6 bases and J 3 bases, leaving 15 bases between the germline ends. Germline CDR1 reads MDHEN; CDR2 reads SYDVKM. The CDR3 has 15 residues. CDR3 in amino acids: CASSPRGSTNQPQHF. CDR3 nucleotides: TGTGCCAGCAGCCCAAGGGGGAGCACCAATCAGCCCCAGCATTTT. The full variable domain, completed using reference TRBV28 and TRBJ1-5, is DVKVTQSSRYLVKRTGEKVFLECVQDMDHENMFWYRQDPGLGLRLIYFSYDVKMKEKGDIPEGYSVSREKKERFSLILESASTNQTSMYLCASSPRGSTNQPQHFGDGTRLSIL.

Here the CDR3 reads CASSQDTGLGSPLHF. The CDR3 nucleotides are TGCGCCAGCAGCCAAGACACAGGGTTAGGCTCACCCCTCCACTTT. The J gene is TRBJ1-6, the V gene TRBV4-3, with D perhaps TRBD1 (6 bases). The germline V gene encodes CDR1 LGHNA and CDR2 YSLEER. V lost 0 bases and J 10 bases, leaving 13 bases between the germline ends. The CDR3 totals 15 residues.

The chain links TRBV29-1 to TRBJ2-5, with D perhaps TRBD1 (6 bases). The germline CDR1 and CDR2 sequences are SQVTM and ANQGSEA. Trimming stripped 6 bases from V and 3 bases from J, with 11 bases between. This CDR3 region has 12 residues. CDR3 sequence (DNA): TGCAGCGTGGGGGCCAGGGAAGAGACCCAGTACTTC. Its protein is CSVGAREETQYF. Using reference TRBV29-1 and TRBJ2-5 for the parts outside the CDR3, the full variable domain is SAVISQKPSRDICQRGTSLTIQCQVDSQVTMMFWYRQQPGQSLTLIATANQGSEATYESGFVIDKFPISRPNLTFSTLTVSNMSPEDSSIYLCSVGAREETQYFGPGTRLLVL.

For this clone: This likely comes from a read error, as the CDR3 has no conserved phenylalanine or tryptophan at its end. This chain uses TRBV11-2 with TRBJ2-2; TRBD1 aligns across 7 bases. Looked up from germline, CDR1 is SGHAT and CDR2 is FQNNGV. Trimming took 5 bases from V and 7 from J; bases not matched to a gene: 19. This CDR3 is built from 18 residues. The CDR3 loop reads CASSTRGRGWNRDGELFL. The CDR3 region has the DNA TGTGCCAGCAGCACTAGGGGCAGGGGGTGGAATCGCGACGGGGAGCTGTTTCTT.

The chain combines TRBV11-2 with TRBJ1-2; no clear D gene. The V end lost 5 bases, the J end lost 0 bases, and 4 bases lay between the germline ends. The CDR3 contains 12 residues. CDR1 is SGHAT, CDR2 FQNNGV, per germline. In DNA form, the CDR3 reads TGTGCCAGCAGCCCCTCTAACTATGGCTACACCTTC. Encoded protein: CASSPSNYGYTF.

This sequence joins TRBV16 and TRBJ2-6; maybe TRBD1 (6 bases). The CDR3 covers 16 residues. V lost 8 bases, J lost 0 bases, and 14 bases lay in between. Per germline, CDR1 KGHSY and CDR2 FQNENV. The CDR3 DNA follows: TGTGCCAGCTCCCAGCCAGGGGTCTCTGGGGCCAACGTCCTGACTTTC. Translating it yields CASSQPGVSGANVLTF.

Only one count was recorded for this clone. The same CDR3 also results from other DNA sequences found in this sample. The V gene is TRBV11-2, the J gene TRBJ2-5; 7 bases fit TRBD2. Germline values: CDR1 SGHAT, CDR2 FQNNGV. The CDR3 covers 15 residues. The ends lost 5 bases at V and 5 bases at J; junction bases unmatched: 11. The CDR3 nucleotides read TGTGCCAGCAGCCCCGGACTGGCGGGAGCGGAGACCCAGTACTTC. This translates into CASSPGLAGAETQYF.

The chain employs TRBV29-1 and TRBJ1-1, with 8 positions matching TRBD1. The V segment lost 7 bases and the J segment 4 bases; nucleotides outside the gene matches: 11. Germline lookup yields CDR1 SQVTM and CDR2 ANQGSEA. CDR3 length: 14 amino acids. In DNA, the CDR3 is TGCAGCGCTAGCCGACAGGGGAGAAGCACTGAAGCTTTCTTT. The encoded protein is CSASRQGRSTEAFF.

The J gene is TRBJ2-7, the V gene TRBV21-1; TRBD2, as called in the table, went unchecked against the DNA. TRBV21-1 is given as a pseudogene. This CDR3 has 10 amino acids. CDR3 sequence (DNA): TGTGCCAGCAGCAAAGTCGAGGCGTACTTC. It specifies CASSKVEAYF.

This sequence joins TRBV18 and TRBJ2-7, with TRBD1 identical over 7 bases. This CDR3 contains 13 residues. The germline CDR1 and CDR2 sequences are KGHSH and LQKENI. V was pared by 6 bases and J by 7 bases, with 9 bases of the junction left unmatched. CDR3 sequence reads: CASSQGQAAEQYF. As DNA, the CDR3 is TGTGCCAGCTCCCAAGGACAGGCCGCAGAGCAGTACTTC. The full variable domain, rest sourced from reference TRBV18 and TRBJ2-7, is NAGVMQNPRHLVRRRGQEARLRCSPMKGHSHVYWYRQLPEEGLKFMVYLQKENIIDESGMPKERFSAEFPKEGPSILRIQQVVRGDSAAYFCASSQGQAAEQYFGPGTRLTVT.

V gene TRBV6-1 combines with J gene TRBJ2-7, with 7 bases matching TRBD2. This CDR3 has 15 residues. Trimming cost V 2 bases and J 1 base; bases outside gene matches: 5. Germline assignment: CDR1 MNHNS and CDR2 SASEGT. CDR3 protein: CASSESGSGSYEQYF. The CDR3 DNA is TGTGCCAGCAGTGAATCGGGTAGCGGGTCCTACGAGCAGTACTTC.

This sequence joins TRBV6-4 and TRBJ2-4, with 9 bases lining up with TRBD2. Trimming at V came to 6 bases and at J to 9 bases, leaving 6 bases not matched to a gene. The CDR3 loop spans 13 amino acids. Germline V lookup: CDR1 MRHNA, CDR2 SNTAGT. As DNA, the CDR3 is TGTGCCAGCAGCGAGGGACTAGCTACCATTCAGTACTTC. As protein: CASSEGLATIQYF.

CDR3 protein: CASGLGPGTGIMNTEAFF. DNA for the CDR3: TGTGCTAGTGGTTTGGGTCCGGGGACAGGGATTATGAACACTGAAGCTTTCTTT. The V call is TRBV12-5, the J call TRBJ1-1; 9 bases map to TRBD1. The germline V gene has CDR1 LGHNT and CDR2 FRNRAP. Trimming took 1 base from V and 0 from J; bases not matched to a gene: 9. The CDR3 covers 18 residues.

This clone was observed a few times. The chain is built from TRBV27 and TRBJ2-7, with 10 bases identical to TRBD2. The V gene's germline CDR1 is MNHEY and CDR2 SMNVEV (reference sequence). Losses at the gene ends were 5 bases for V and 5 bases for J; bases not matched to a gene: 12. This CDR3 spans 16 amino acids. The CDR3 bases are TGTGCCAGCAGTCCGGGACTAGCGATACTTGGGGACGAGCAGTACTTC. Translating gives CASSPGLAILGDEQYF.

This clone was observed a few times. DNA of the CDR3: TGTGCCATCAGGGGCTATCCAACCGGGGAGCTGTTTTTT. It codes for CAIRGYPTGELFF. The gene calls are TRBV25-1 and TRBJ2-2; D is perhaps TRBD1 (6 bases). Per germline, CDR1 MGHDK and CDR2 SYGVNS. The CDR3 loop spans 13 amino acids. Trimming left V 10 bases short and J 5 bases short, with 14 bases between. The variable domain in full, completed from reference TRBV25-1 and TRBJ2-2, reads EADIYQTPRYLVIGTGKKITLECSQTMGHDKMYWYQQDPGMELHLIHYSYGVNSTEKGDLSSESTVSRIRTEHFPLTLESARPSHTSQYLCAIRGYPTGELFFGEGSRLTVL.

This chain uses TRBV6-1 with TRBJ2-7, with a tentative D call TRBD1 (5 bases). In germline, CDR1 is MNHNS, CDR2 SASEGT. With 6 bases removed from V and 2 bases from J, the gap between germline ends came to 8 bases. The CDR3 runs to 12 residues. The CDR3 loop is CASRRQPYEQYF. For the CDR3, the DNA is TGTGCCAGCAGACGACAGCCCTACGAGCAGTACTTC.

This chain connects TRBV18 to TRBJ1-5; D gene uncertain. V lost 2 bases and J 5 bases, leaving 7 bases between the germline ends. Germline CDR1 KGHSH, CDR2 LQKENI. The CDR3 has 13 residues. The CDR3, as DNA: TGTGCCAGCTCACCAGGAGGGTATCAGCCCCAGCATTTT. Translation gives CASSPGGYQPQHF.

This chain joins TRBV10-3 and TRBJ2-2; 11 positions agree with TRBD2. V was clipped by 9 bases and J by 6 bases; unmatched bases: 12. Germline V gives CDR1 ENHRY, CDR2 SYGVKD. The CDR3 runs to 16 residues. CDR3 nucleotide sequence: TGTGCCATAATTACTAGCGGGGGCCCAGGAGCCGGGGAGCTGTTTTTT. The encoded protein is CAIITSGGPGAGELFF.

This clone was seen just once. The rearrangement links TRBV27 to TRBJ2-3; D may be TRBD2 (7 bases). Deletions cut 2 bases from V and 1 base from J, with 10 bases between. Germline CDR1 and CDR2: MNHEY and SMNVEV (reference sequence). There are 15 residues in the CDR3. The CDR3 loop is CASSLRGGRTDTQYF. CDR3 in DNA: TGTGCCAGCAGTTTACGCGGGGGCCGCACAGATACGCAGTATTTT.

V usage is TRBV28 and J usage is TRBJ2-7; 7 positions agree with TRBD2. V dropped 3 bases and J dropped 3; count of bases not matched to a gene: 8. The CDR3 loop spans 15 amino acids. CDR1 and CDR2 (germline): MDHEN, SYDVKM. The CDR3 is CASSLWASGNYEQYF. The DNA of the CDR3 is TGTGCCAGCAGTTTGTGGGCTAGCGGCAACTACGAGCAGTACTTC. Filled out from reference TRBV28 and TRBJ2-7, the complete variable domain reads DVKVTQSSRYLVKRTGEKVFLECVQDMDHENMFWYRQDPGLGLRLIYFSYDVKMKEKGDIPEGYSVSREKKERFSLILESASTNQTSMYLCASSLWASGNYEQYFGPGTRLTVT.

This clone was picked up one time. This chain uses TRBV30 with TRBJ1-6, with 12 bases identical to TRBD1. V was clipped by 2 bases and J by 3 bases; unmatched bases: 8. The length of the CDR3 is 18 residues. Per the germline V gene, CDR1 is GTSNPN and CDR2 is SVGIG (reference sequence). CDR3 nucleotides: TGTGCCTGGAGTCCCGGGACAGGGGGCCGGGGCTATAATTCACCCCTCCACTTT. It translates to CAWSPGTGGRGYNSPLHF.

In this sample, this clone turned up a few times. In nucleotides, the CDR3 is TGTGCCAGCCGGGCGGGGGCAGATACGCAGTATTTT. Translated, it gives CASRAGADTQYF. This chain connects TRBV2 to TRBJ2-3, with 7 positions matching TRBD2. V lost 8 bases, J lost 4 bases, and 3 bases stayed unmatched. CDR3 length: 12 amino acids. Germline CDR1 and CDR2: SNHLY and FYNNEI.

V usage is TRBV11-3 and J usage is TRBJ2-7, with D possibly matching TRBD2 (6 bases). The CDR3 consists of 13 residues. Germline values: CDR1 SGHNT, CDR2 YENEEA. The germline V and J ends were trimmed by 1 base and 10 bases, with 14 bases remaining between them. The CDR3 loop reads CASSLAPRGTQYF. The CDR3 DNA reads as TGTGCCAGCAGCTTAGCCCCACGAGGGACTCAGTACTTC.

The rearrangement uses TRBV29-1 and TRBJ2-7; the D gene is possibly TRBD1 (5 bases). Germline CDR1 and CDR2: SQVTM and ANQGSEA. V was shortened by 7 bases and J by 8 bases, with 18 bases between the two germline ends. The CDR3 is 12 residues long. CDR3 coding DNA: TGCAGCGCTCTTCAGCAGGGCCTCAAGCAGTACTTC. Translation: CSALQQGLKQYF.